These 2 T cell receptor beta chains were sequenced from one sample in a study of blood T cell repertoires in COVID-19. Repertoires were generated with immunoSEQ multiplex PCR, while TCRdb's copy carries only in-frame clones and drops some. The data contain about 320,000 clones, about 82% of them singletons. Sequencing used peripheral blood. All receptors come from a human donor in a cohort sampled during active COVID-19.

CDR3 coding DNA: TGTGCCAGCAGCTTGGCACAGGGAACTGGAAACACCATATATTTT. Protein: CASSLAQGTGNTIYF. This chain connects TRBV5-6 to TRBJ1-3; perhaps TRBD1 as D (6 bases). Germline V gives CDR1 SGHDT, CDR2 YYEEEE. Between the trimmed V and J ends, which lost 0 bases and 2 bases, there was a span of 9 bases. The CDR3 sequence is 15 residues long.

The J gene is TRBJ1-1, the V gene TRBV10-3; 10 positions match TRBD1. The CDR3 is 15 amino acids. Germline values: CDR1 ENHRY, CDR2 SYGVKD. The ends lost 5 bases at V and 6 bases at J; junction bases unmatched: 9. DNA for the CDR3: TGTGCCATCAGTTCCGGGACAGGGGTTGGGGCTGAAGCTTTCTTT. Translation: CAISSGTGVGAEAFF.